This T cell receptor (beta chain) was captured by sequencing in a study of cytomegalovirus exposure and HLA in healthy donors. With 60 Vbeta and 13 Jbeta primers, the PCR was carried out. Produced via immunoSEQ multiplex PCR; TCRdb's table is partial and in-frame only. The profile shows 120,000 or so clones, 83% of them singletons. As to this clone: Antigen unknown.

Germline-derived CDR1 and CDR2 are SGHDT and YYEEEE. CDR3 size: 16 residues. V shed 0 bases and J 5 bases; nucleotides not matched to a gene: 4. Study findings and constraints: No immune exposure information besides CMV serostatus was available. In a later analysis, TCR beta V- and J-gene trimming was associated with a missense DCLRE1C variant.

Sequenced: PBMCs. The clonotype originates from a woman aged 40 to 55 in good health and CMV-seropositive. The J gene is TRBJ2-3, the V gene TRBV5-6; TRBD2 matches 12 bases. The CDR3 region has the DNA TGTGCCAGCAGCTTGGCCCTAGCGGGAGGGGGAGATACGCAGTATTTT. Protein: CASSLALAGGGDTQYF.